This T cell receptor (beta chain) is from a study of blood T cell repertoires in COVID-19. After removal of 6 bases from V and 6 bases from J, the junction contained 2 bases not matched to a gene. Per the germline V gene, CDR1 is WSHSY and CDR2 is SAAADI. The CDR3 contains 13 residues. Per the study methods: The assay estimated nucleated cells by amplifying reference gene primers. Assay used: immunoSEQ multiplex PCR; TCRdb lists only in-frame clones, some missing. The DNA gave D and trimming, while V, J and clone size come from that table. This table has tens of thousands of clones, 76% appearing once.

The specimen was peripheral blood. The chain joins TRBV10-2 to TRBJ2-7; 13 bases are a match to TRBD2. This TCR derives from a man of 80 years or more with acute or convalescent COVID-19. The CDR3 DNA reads TGCGCCAGCAGACTAGCGGGAGGGCCCGAGCAGTACTTC. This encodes CASRLAGGPEQYF.